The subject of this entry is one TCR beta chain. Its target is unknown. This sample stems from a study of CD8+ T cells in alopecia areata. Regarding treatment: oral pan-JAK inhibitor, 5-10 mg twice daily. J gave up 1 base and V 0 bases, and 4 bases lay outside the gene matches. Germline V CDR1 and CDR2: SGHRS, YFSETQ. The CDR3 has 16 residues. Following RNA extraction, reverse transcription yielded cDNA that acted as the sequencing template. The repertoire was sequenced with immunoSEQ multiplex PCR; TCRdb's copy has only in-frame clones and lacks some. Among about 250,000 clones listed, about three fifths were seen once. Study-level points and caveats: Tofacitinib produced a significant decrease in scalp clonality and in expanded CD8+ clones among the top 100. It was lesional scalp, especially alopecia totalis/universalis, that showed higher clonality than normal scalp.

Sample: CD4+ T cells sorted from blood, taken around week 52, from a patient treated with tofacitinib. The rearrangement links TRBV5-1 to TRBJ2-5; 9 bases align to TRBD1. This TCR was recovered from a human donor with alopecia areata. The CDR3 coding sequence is TGCGCCAGCAGCTTGGAGGACAGGGGATTCCAAGAGACCCAGTACTTC. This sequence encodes CASSLEDRGFQETQYF.